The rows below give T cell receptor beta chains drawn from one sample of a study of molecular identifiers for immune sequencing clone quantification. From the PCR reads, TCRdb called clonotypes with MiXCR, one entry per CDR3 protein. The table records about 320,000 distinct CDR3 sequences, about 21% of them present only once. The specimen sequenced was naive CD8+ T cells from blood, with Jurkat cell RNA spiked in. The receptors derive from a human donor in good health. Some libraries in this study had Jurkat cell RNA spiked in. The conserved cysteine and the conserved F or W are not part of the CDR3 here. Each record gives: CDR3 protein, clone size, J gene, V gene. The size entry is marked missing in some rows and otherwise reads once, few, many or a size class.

CDR3aa: ASSGGSSYNEQF; abundance: few; j_gene: TRBJ2-1; v_gene: TRBV27
CDR3aa: ASSAGVTTPKETQY; abundance: .; j_gene: TRBJ2-5; v_gene: TRBV9
CDR3aa: ASSFLAGGQDTQY; abundance: many; j_gene: TRBJ2-3; v_gene: TRBV12-3/TRBV12-4
CDR3aa: ASSLGNRATGGEQY; abundance: .; j_gene: TRBJ2-7; v_gene: TRBV7-6
CDR3aa: ASSLSIEYEQY; abundance: many; j_gene: TRBJ2-7; v_gene: TRBV27
CDR3aa: SAKDRETYEQY; abundance: many; j_gene: TRBJ2-7; v_gene: TRBV20-1
CDR3aa: SARKNTEAF; abundance: many; j_gene: TRBJ1-1; v_gene: TRBV20-1
CDR3aa: ASSRTSYEQY; abundance: .; j_gene: TRBJ2-7; v_gene: TRBV12-3/TRBV12-4
CDR3aa: ASSLGEASTDTQY; abundance: many; j_gene: TRBJ2-3; v_gene: TRBV12-3/TRBV12-4
CDR3aa: ASSKRQVNNETQY; abundance: many; j_gene: TRBJ2-5; v_gene: TRBV21-1
CDR3aa: ASTPFLRGKTEAF; abundance: .; j_gene: TRBJ1-1; v_gene: TRBV19
CDR3aa: ASQRGFLSDTQY; abundance: .; j_gene: TRBJ2-3; v_gene: TRBV11-3
CDR3aa: ASSPDNPSNTGELF; abundance: many; j_gene: TRBJ2-2; v_gene: TRBV7-3
CDR3aa: SVPGIGQPGGGYT; abundance: many; j_gene: TRBJ1-2; v_gene: TRBV29-1
CDR3aa: ASSSGLAVTDTQY; abundance: many; j_gene: TRBJ2-3; v_gene: TRBV2
CDR3aa: ASSLQGRSYNSPLH; abundance: .; j_gene: TRBJ1-6; v_gene: TRBV27
CDR3aa: ASSLTRSATEEKLF; abundance: few; j_gene: TRBJ1-4; v_gene: TRBV11-2
CDR3aa: ASRSGASQETQY; abundance: many; j_gene: TRBJ2-5; v_gene: TRBV19
CDR3aa: ASSIVAGSGYGYT; abundance: few; j_gene: TRBJ1-2; v_gene: TRBV19
CDR3aa: ASSFSGGGYEQY; abundance: many; j_gene: TRBJ2-7; v_gene: TRBV5-4
CDR3aa: ASSQATGGTDGYT; abundance: many; j_gene: TRBJ1-2; v_gene: TRBV14
CDR3aa: SAIGTSGAYEQY; abundance: few; j_gene: TRBJ2-7; v_gene: TRBV20-1
CDR3aa: SVQGLYGYT; abundance: many; j_gene: TRBJ1-2; v_gene: TRBV29-1
CDR3aa: ASSSMDRVNYGYT; abundance: many; j_gene: TRBJ1-2; v_gene: TRBV7-9
CDR3aa: ASRLAEPYEQY; abundance: many; j_gene: TRBJ2-7; v_gene: TRBV5-1
CDR3aa: ASSQGPRINYGYT; abundance: many; j_gene: TRBJ1-2; v_gene: TRBV14
CDR3aa: SAGDSVEGFEQY; abundance: once; j_gene: TRBJ2-7; v_gene: TRBV20-1
CDR3aa: ASGSEPDTQY; abundance: .; j_gene: TRBJ2-3; v_gene: TRBV7-6
CDR3aa: ASSLARDFNTEAF; abundance: many; j_gene: TRBJ1-1; v_gene: TRBV7-6
CDR3aa: ASSPDRGLGGANVLT; abundance: many; j_gene: TRBJ2-6; v_gene: TRBV18
CDR3aa: ASSHWTGEANEKLF; abundance: .; j_gene: TRBJ1-4; v_gene: TRBV4-2
CDR3aa: ASSSGQSYEQY; abundance: many; j_gene: TRBJ2-7; v_gene: TRBV7-9